A single sample gave rise to the 23 T cell receptor beta chains below, sequenced in a study of prognosis after radiotherapy for stage I lung cancer. Two-round multiplex PCR, the amplification method, yielded TCR beta CDR3 from genomic DNA. Round-one PCR had primers specific to each TRBV and TRBJ gene. One entry per CDR3 protein, called by TCRdb with MiXCR from the multiplex PCR reads. This sample has about 12,000 distinct CDR3 sequences, with about 59% found just once. The input for sequencing was PBMCs, taken before or after stereotactic body radiation therapy (not recorded which). Receptors were obtained from a donor of 50 years or more with non-small cell lung cancer.

To note about this clonotype: An end of the junction does not agree with germline; a read error may underlie this. V is TRBV7-2 and J is TRBJ1-6; D gene uncertain. Per germline, CDR1 SGHTA and CDR2 FQGNSA. The CDR3 length is 15 residues. In DNA form, the CDR3 reads TGTGCCAGCAGCTTAGCACAGTCTAAGAATTCACCCCTCAAATTT. It encodes CASSLAQSKNSPLKF.

The chain uses TRBV15 and TRBJ2-1; the D gene is possibly TRBD1 (7 bases). Germline V lookup: CDR1 LNHNV, CDR2 YYDKDF (reference sequence). The CDR3 is 15 amino acids. CDR3 DNA sequence: TGTGACACTAGCAGCGACAGGGAATTTTCCAATGAGCAGTTCTTC. Protein sequence: CDTSSDREFSNEQFF. The full variable domain, with the rest looked up from reference TRBV15 and TRBJ2-1, is DAMVIQNPRYQVTQFGKPVTLSCSQTLNHNVMYWYQQKSSQAPKLLFHYYDKDFNNEADTPDNFQSRRPNTSFCFLDIRSPGLGDTAMYLCDTSSDREFSNEQFFGPGTRLTVL.

This clonotype is medium-sized within its sample. V gene TRBV4-1 combines with J gene TRBJ1-1; D uncertain. Germline V gives CDR1 MGHRA, CDR2 YSYEKL. V gave up 3 bases and J gave up 4 bases, with 9 bases separating them. The CDR3 is 13 amino acids. The CDR3 protein is CASSQREVTEAFF. CDR3 DNA sequence: TGCGCCAGCAGCCAGAGGGAGGTCACTGAAGCTTTCTTT.

Notes on this clonotype: Given a much more abundant clone one base away, this may be a read error. The rearrangement uses TRBV7-3 and TRBJ1-1, with a tentative D call TRBD1 (6 bases). The CDR3 extends over 14 amino acids. The germline V and J ends were trimmed by 4 bases and 0 bases, with 9 bases remaining between them. The V gene's germline CDR1 is SGHTA and CDR2 FQGTGA. The CDR3 nucleotides read TGTGCCAGCAGCTCACAGGGCATGAACACTGAAGCTTTCTTT. Translation: CASSSQGMNTEAFF.

The sample holds many counts of this clonotype. V and J are TRBV28 and TRBJ1-1; D possibly corresponds to TRBD1 (5 bases). Germline CDR1 MDHEN, CDR2 SYDVKM. This CDR3 region has 16 residues. Trimming removed 3 bases at V and 0 bases at J, with 14 bases between. Written as DNA, the CDR3 is TGTGCCAGCAGTTTTATCCCCGGGGGATTGAACACTGAAGCTTTCTTT. It codes for CASSFIPGGLNTEAFF.

About this clonotype: Germline is not matched at one junction end, which may reflect a read error. The V gene is TRBV20-1, the J gene TRBJ2-7; 8 bases are shared with TRBD2. Looked up from germline, CDR1 is DFQATT and CDR2 is SNEGSKA (reference sequence). This CDR3 has 14 amino acids. CDR3 amino acids: CSARALSGLVEQYF. The CDR3 DNA sequence: TGTAGTGCTAGGGCTTTATCGGGACTAGTCGAGCAGTACTTC.

Only a few counts were recorded for this clonotype. The chain combines TRBV5-4 with TRBJ1-2; D not resolved. Germline lookup yields CDR1 SGHNT and CDR2 YYREEE (reference sequence). With 0 bases removed from V and 6 bases from J, the gap between germline ends came to 9 bases. The CDR3 has 13 residues. The CDR3 DNA reads TGTGCCAGCAGCTTGGGTAGGGTTGATGGCTACACCTTC. Amino acid sequence: CASSLGRVDGYTF.

This clonotype was picked up one time. CDR3 DNA sequence: TGTGCCAGCAGCTTAAGAAGGGACAATGAGCAGTTCTTC. It translates to CASSLRRDNEQFF. This sequence joins TRBV7-3 and TRBJ2-1, with no clear D. The CDR3 spans 13 residues. Trimming removed 1 base at V and 5 bases at J, with 6 bases between. Germline CDR1 SGHTA, CDR2 FQGTGA.

The chain employs TRBV5-1 and TRBJ2-7, with TRBD2 matching over 11 bases. V was pared by 5 bases and J by 6 bases, with 10 bases of the junction left unmatched. Looked up from germline, CDR1 is SGHRS and CDR2 is YFSETQ. The CDR3 sequence is 15 residues long. The CDR3: CASRILAGDTSEQYF. CDR3 bases: TGCGCCAGCAGAATACTAGCGGGAGATACCTCCGAGCAGTACTTC. Full variable domain (remainder filled in from reference TRBV5-1 and TRBJ2-7): KAGVTQTPRYLIKTRGQQVTLSCSPISGHRSVSWYQQTPGQGLQFLFEYFSETQRNKGNFPGRFSGRQFSNSRSEMNVSTLELGDSALYLCASRILAGDTSEQYFGPGTRLTVT.

This chain connects TRBV24-1 to TRBJ1-2, with unresolved D. V lost 1 base and J lost 8, with 13 bases in between. Per the germline V gene, CDR1 is KGHDR and CDR2 is SFDVKD. The CDR3 length is 14 residues. CDR3 sequence: CATSDFGPVCGYTF. The CDR3 DNA is TGTGCCACCAGTGATTTTGGGCCGGTCTGCGGCTACACCTTC.

Comment on this clonotype: Being one base from a much bigger clone, this may be a read error. The final CDR3 position lacks the conserved phenylalanine or tryptophan, pointing to a likely read error. In DNA form, the CDR3 reads TGCAGCGTTCATGGGAGGGAGGGCTCTAATGAGCAGTTCCTC. Protein sequence: CSVHGREGSNEQFL. The J gene is TRBJ2-1, the V gene TRBV29-1; 7 bases align to TRBD2. CDR1 SQVTM and CDR2 ANQGSEA come from the germline V gene. This CDR3 is 14 amino acids long. Losses at the gene ends were 5 bases for V and 7 bases for J; bases not matched to a gene: 11.

In its sample, this clonotype was seen many times. The chain carries TRBV4-1 and TRBJ2-7; no definite D call. Looked up from germline, CDR1 is MGHRA and CDR2 is YSYEKL. The CDR3 has 13 residues. V dropped 5 bases and J dropped 7 bases, with 15 bases sitting between them. The CDR3 nucleotides are TGCGCCAGCAGCACCGGCCCCCTACGAGAGCAGTACTTC. It codes for CASSTGPLREQYF.

CDR3 protein: CASSLGQGTSPLHF. The CDR3 DNA follows: TGTGCCAGCAGCCTGGGGCAGGGGACTTCACCCCTCCACTTT. The chain couples TRBV5-8 to TRBJ1-6; D is perhaps TRBD1 (6 bases). The CDR3 runs 14 residues. Germline V gene sequence: CDR1 SGHTS, CDR2 YDEGEE. Between the trimmed V and J ends, which lost 4 bases and 9 bases, there was a span of 14 bases. Full variable domain (outside the CDR3, taken from reference TRBV5-8 and TRBJ1-6): EAGVTQSPTHLIKTRGQQATLRCSPISGHTSVYWYQQALGLGLQFLLWYDEGEERNRGNFPPRFSGRQFPNYSSELNVNALELEDSALYLCASSLGQGTSPLHFGNGTRLTVT.

Sample share makes this clonotype medium-sized. V usage is TRBV3-1 and J usage is TRBJ1-3; D uncertain. V shed 1 base and J shed 0 bases, with 1 base lying between them. Germline loops: CDR1 LGHDT, CDR2 YNNKEL (reference sequence). This CDR3 comprises 13 residues. The CDR3 is CASSQGSGNTIYF. CDR3 coding DNA: TGTGCCAGCAGCCAAGGCTCTGGAAACACCATATATTTT.

This clonotype was seen a single time. The V gene is TRBV24-1, the J gene TRBJ2-3; D possibly corresponds to TRBD1 (7 bases). Between the trimmed V and J ends, which lost 9 bases and 5 bases, there was a span of 14 bases. The CDR3 spans 13 residues. Germline V gives CDR1 KGHDR, CDR2 SFDVKD. This CDR3 is CATGGTVKDTQYF. CDR3 nucleotide sequence: TGTGCCACCGGGGGGACAGTTAAAGATACGCAGTATTTT.

This clonotype was detected many times. The chain employs TRBV20-1 and TRBJ2-5; 7 bases fit TRBD2. The V gene end was trimmed by 3 bases and the J gene end by 0 bases; junction bases not matched to a gene: 4. CDR1 and CDR2 from the germline V gene are DFQATT and SNEGSKA (reference sequence). The CDR3 loop spans 14 amino acids. The CDR3 sequence is CSASASGDQETQYF. CDR3 DNA: TGCAGTGCTAGTGCTAGCGGAGACCAAGAGACCCAGTACTTC.

The chain is built from TRBV15 and TRBJ2-7, with 7 bases identical to TRBD1. Germline values: CDR1 LNHNV, CDR2 YYDKDF (reference sequence). CDR3 length equals 15 residues. V dropped 1 base and J dropped 0; count of bases not matched to a gene: 3. The CDR3 DNA reads as TGTGCCACCAGCAGAGGAGACAGGGTCTCCTACGAGCAGTACTTC. Protein product: CATSRGDRVSYEQYF.

Comments on this clonotype: Relative to the germline gene, one junction end is altered; a read error may explain this. The chain joins TRBV27 to TRBJ2-2, with D possibly being TRBD1 (5 bases). Germline CDR1 MNHEY, CDR2 SMNVEV (reference sequence). The CDR3 contains 16 residues. CDR3 region: CAISLAPGSGTGELFF. The DNA of the CDR3 is TGTGCCATCAGTTTGGCCCCTGGGTCAGGGACCGGGGAGCTGTTTTTT.

A remark on this clonotype: Because it lacks the conserved phenylalanine or tryptophan at the end, this CDR3 is likely a read error. The chain links TRBV7-6 to TRBJ2-5, with 9 bases lining up with TRBD2. CDR1 and CDR2 (germline): SGHVS, FNYEAQ. The CDR3 extends over 17 amino acids. The CDR3 spells CASILARFAGGGETQYL. In DNA, the CDR3 is TGTGCCAGCATCTTAGCCCGTTTTGCGGGAGGGGGGGAGACCCAGTACCTC.

The V call is TRBV7-2, the J call TRBJ1-3; a possible D gene is TRBD1 (6 bases). Trimming removed 8 bases at V and 3 bases at J, with 8 bases between. CDR3 size: 12 residues. Germline lookup yields CDR1 SGHTA and CDR2 FQGNSA. The CDR3: CASRQVGNTIYF. The CDR3 bases are TGTGCCAGCCGACAGGTTGGAAACACCATATATTTT. Supplemented by reference TRBV7-2 and TRBJ1-3, the full variable domain reads GAGVSQSPSNKVTEKGKDVELRCDPISGHTALYWYRQSLGQGLEFLIYFQGNSAPDKSGLPSDRFSAERTGGSVSTLTIQRTQQEDSAVYLCASRQVGNTIYFGEGSWLTVV.

The chain has TRBV28 and TRBJ1-5; D not resolved. Germline CDR1 MDHEN, CDR2 SYDVKM. V gave up 6 bases and J gave up 7 bases, with 16 bases separating them. This CDR3 region has 14 residues. For the CDR3, the DNA is TGTGCCAGCAGCTACCCCTCCACGGTGCAGCCCCAGCATTTT. This codes for CASSYPSTVQPQHF.

Judged by abundance, this clonotype is medium-sized. This rearrangement joins TRBV7-3 to TRBJ2-1, with TRBD2 as a possible D gene (6 bases). The germline V and J ends were trimmed by 1 base and 7 bases, with 14 bases remaining between them. The CDR3 totals 15 residues. Germline lookup yields CDR1 SGHTA and CDR2 FQGTGA. The CDR3 spells CASSLRRAGLNEQFF. In nucleotides, the CDR3 is TGTGCCAGCAGCTTAAGGCGAGCGGGCCTTAATGAGCAGTTCTTC.

The sample holds a few counts of this clonotype. This sequence joins TRBV12-3 or TRBV12-4 and TRBJ2-7, with D tentatively TRBD2 (5 bases). This CDR3 is 13 amino acids long. The V gene lost 5 bases and the J gene lost 8 bases, with 16 bases spanning the gap. CDR3 in amino acids: CASSPDQGGKQYF. CDR3 nucleotides: TGTGCCAGCAGTCCAGACCAAGGAGGCAAGCAGTACTTC.